These 3 T cell receptor beta chains were all obtained from the same sample, sequenced in a study of identical twins (dated by TCRdb to 2016 to 2017). The library was prepared using 5' RACE. Sequencing was performed on an Illumina HiSeq 2000. TCRdb reran the public reads through fastp at Q25 and MiXCR, keeping productive beta chains. Merged by CDR3 protein, the rows form single entries marked with the most common genes and DNA. The sample profile shows 200,000 to 300,000 distinct CDR3 sequences; more than 9% of them were found once. Clones ranked in the top ten supply about 9.1% of the sample. Sequencing used memory T cells sorted from blood. The cell subset or site label on this specimen signifies: CD45RO+ enriched T cells. The receptors were gathered from a man aged 45-65 years in good health.

This clonotype was counted between two and nine times. The chain has TRBV29-1 and TRBJ2-5; D possibly corresponds to TRBD2 (6 bases). V lost 5 bases, J lost 5 bases, and 15 bases lay in between. The CDR3 consists of 13 residues. The germline V gene encodes CDR1 SQVTM and CDR2 ANQGSEA. This CDR3 reads CSVSTGDVETQYF. The CDR3, as DNA: TGCAGCGTTTCAACGGGAGATGTGGAGACCCAGTACTTC.

J is TRBJ1-1 and V is TRBV4-3, with 8 bases fitting TRBD1. Germline V CDR1 and CDR2: LGHNA, YSLEER. The CDR3 consists of 17 residues. Trimming removed 1 base from V and 1 base from J; junction bases left unmatched: 8. The DNA of the CDR3 is TGCGCCAGCAGCCAAGTTAAATTGGGACAGGCGAACACTGAAGCTTTCTTT. Amino acid sequence: CASSQVKLGQANTEAFF.

The chain joins TRBV18 to TRBJ2-2; D is unresolved. Per the germline V gene, CDR1 is KGHSH and CDR2 is LQKENI. V was trimmed by 4 bases and J by 1 base, leaving 10 bases between them. The CDR3 has 15 residues. CDR3 DNA: TGTGCCAGCTCACAAACACCGATGAACACCGGGGAGCTGTTTTTT. Its translation: CASSQTPMNTGELFF.